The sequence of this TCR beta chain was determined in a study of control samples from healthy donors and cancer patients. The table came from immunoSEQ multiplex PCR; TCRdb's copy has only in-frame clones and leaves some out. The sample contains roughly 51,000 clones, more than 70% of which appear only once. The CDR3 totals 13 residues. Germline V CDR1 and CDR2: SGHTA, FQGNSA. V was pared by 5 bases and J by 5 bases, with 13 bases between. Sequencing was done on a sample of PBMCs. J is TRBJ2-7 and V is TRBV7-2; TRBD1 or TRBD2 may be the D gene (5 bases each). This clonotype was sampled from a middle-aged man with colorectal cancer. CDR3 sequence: CASSRTLGDEQYF. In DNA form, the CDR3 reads TGTGCCAGCAGCCGGACCCTGGGGGACGAGCAGTACTTC. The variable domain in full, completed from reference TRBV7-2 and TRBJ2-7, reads GAGVSQSPSNKVTEKGKDVELRCDPISGHTALYWYRQSLGQGLEFLIYFQGNSAPDKSGLPSDRFSAERTGGSVSTLTIQRTQQEDSAVYLCASSRTLGDEQYFGPGTRLTVT.